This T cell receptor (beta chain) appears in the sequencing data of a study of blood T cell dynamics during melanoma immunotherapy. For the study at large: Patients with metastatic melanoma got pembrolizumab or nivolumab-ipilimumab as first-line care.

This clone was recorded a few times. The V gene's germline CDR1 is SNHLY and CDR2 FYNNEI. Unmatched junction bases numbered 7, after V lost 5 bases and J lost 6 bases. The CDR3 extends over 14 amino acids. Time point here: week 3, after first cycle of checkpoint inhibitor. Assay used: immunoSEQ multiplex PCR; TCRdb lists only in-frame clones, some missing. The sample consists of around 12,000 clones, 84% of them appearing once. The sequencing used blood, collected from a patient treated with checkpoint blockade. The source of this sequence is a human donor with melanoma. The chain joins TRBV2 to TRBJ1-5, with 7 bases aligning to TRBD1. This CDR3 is CASSTHRGRQPQHF. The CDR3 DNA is TGTGCCAGCAGTACTCACAGGGGCCGTCAGCCCCAGCATTTT.